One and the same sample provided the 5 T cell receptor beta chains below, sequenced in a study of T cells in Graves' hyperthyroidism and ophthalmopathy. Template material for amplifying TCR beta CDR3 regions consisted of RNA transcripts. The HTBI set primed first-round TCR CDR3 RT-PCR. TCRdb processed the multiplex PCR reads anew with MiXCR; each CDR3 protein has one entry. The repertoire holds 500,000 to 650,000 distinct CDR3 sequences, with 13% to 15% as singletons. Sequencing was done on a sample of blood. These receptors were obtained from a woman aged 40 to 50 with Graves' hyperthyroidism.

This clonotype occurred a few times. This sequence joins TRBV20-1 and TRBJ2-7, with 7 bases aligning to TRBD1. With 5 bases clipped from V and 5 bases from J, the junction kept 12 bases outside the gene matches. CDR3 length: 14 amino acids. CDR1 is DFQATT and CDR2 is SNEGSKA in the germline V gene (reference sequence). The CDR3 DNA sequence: TGCAGTGCTCGACCGAGACAGGGTATCAACGAGCAGTACTTC. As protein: CSARPRQGINEQYF.

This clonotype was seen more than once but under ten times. Written as DNA, the CDR3 is TGCGCCAGCAGCCTTGATTCGTTGCGGGTTCGGAACACCGGGGAGCTGTTTTTT. It specifies CASSLDSLRVRNTGELFF. The V and J genes are TRBV4-1 and TRBJ2-2, with a possible D match to TRBD2 (5 bases). The CDR3 sequence is 18 residues long. From germline, CDR1 is MGHRA and CDR2 YSYEKL. Between the trimmed V and J ends, which lost 4 bases and 1 base, there was a span of 19 bases.

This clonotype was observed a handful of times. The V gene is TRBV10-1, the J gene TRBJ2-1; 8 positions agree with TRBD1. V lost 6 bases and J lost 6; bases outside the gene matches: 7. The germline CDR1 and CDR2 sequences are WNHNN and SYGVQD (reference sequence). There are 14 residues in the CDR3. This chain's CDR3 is CASSRDRMSNEQFF. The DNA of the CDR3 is TGCGCCAGCAGCCGGGACAGGATGAGCAATGAGCAGTTCTTC.

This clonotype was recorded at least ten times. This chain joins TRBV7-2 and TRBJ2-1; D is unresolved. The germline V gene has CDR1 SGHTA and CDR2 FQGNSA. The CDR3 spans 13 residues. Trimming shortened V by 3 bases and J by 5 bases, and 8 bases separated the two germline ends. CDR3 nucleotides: TGTGCCAGCAGCTTTAGGGCAGACAATGAGCAGTTCTTC. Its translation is CASSFRADNEQFF.

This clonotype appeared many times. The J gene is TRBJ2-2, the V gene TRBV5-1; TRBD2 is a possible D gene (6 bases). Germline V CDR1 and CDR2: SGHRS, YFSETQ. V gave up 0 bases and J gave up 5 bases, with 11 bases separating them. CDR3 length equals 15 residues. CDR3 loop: CASSLVGGGTGELFF. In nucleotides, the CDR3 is TGCGCCAGCAGCTTGGTCGGCGGAGGGACCGGGGAGCTGTTTTTT.